This entry describes one TCR beta chain. Which antigen it targets is not known. No base qualities exist here, and no much larger clone lies one base off it. This entry comes from a study of T cell changes during pregnancy in multiple sclerosis (dated by TCRdb to about 2019). Study-level background: The study looked at changes in the T cell repertoire across pregnancy in women with multiple sclerosis.

The library was built by means of the immunoSEQ multiplex PCR assay. TCRdb took over this immuneACCESS table, retaining in-frame rearrangements with V and J assigned. Such tables are incomplete; in checked studies, under half of the missing clones stem from an unresolved V gene, and the remainder is unexplained. The sample has about 13,000 clones on record, roughly 90% of them singletons. The ten largest make up roughly an eighth of the sample. The receptor was derived from a female donor in good health, enrolled as a control in a pregnancy study. Sequenced material: CD8+ T cells from peripheral blood mononuclear cells, taken after pregnancy.

The CDR3 reads as follows: CASSFPRGTGANVLTF. The nucleotide sequence is given as TGTGCCAGCAGCTTTCCCAGGGGGACCGGGGCCAACGTCCTGACTTTC. The V and J segments used are TRBV5-4 and TRBJ2-6, and TRBD1 aligns with 7 junction nucleotides. The CDR3 numbers 16 residues from cysteine through phenylalanine. Kept here is only the CDR3 DNA, which spans 48 bases and is read in frame from base 1. CDR1 and CDR2, looked up from the germline V gene (reference sequence), are SGHNT and YYREEE. V is trimmed back by 2 bases and J by 4 bases, and the junction contains 6 bases that no gene match accounts for.